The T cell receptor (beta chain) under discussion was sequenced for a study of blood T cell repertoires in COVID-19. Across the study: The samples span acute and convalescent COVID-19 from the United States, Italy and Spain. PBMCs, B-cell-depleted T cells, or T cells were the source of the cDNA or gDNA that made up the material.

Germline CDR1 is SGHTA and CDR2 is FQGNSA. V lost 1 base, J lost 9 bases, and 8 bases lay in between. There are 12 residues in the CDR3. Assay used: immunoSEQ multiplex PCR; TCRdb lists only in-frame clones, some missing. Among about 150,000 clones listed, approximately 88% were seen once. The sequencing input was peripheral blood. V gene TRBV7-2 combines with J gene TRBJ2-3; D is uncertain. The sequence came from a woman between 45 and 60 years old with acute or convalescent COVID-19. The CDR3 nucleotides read TGTGCCAGCAGCTTAGGCGGCCAAACGCAGTATTTT. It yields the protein CASSLGGQTQYF.